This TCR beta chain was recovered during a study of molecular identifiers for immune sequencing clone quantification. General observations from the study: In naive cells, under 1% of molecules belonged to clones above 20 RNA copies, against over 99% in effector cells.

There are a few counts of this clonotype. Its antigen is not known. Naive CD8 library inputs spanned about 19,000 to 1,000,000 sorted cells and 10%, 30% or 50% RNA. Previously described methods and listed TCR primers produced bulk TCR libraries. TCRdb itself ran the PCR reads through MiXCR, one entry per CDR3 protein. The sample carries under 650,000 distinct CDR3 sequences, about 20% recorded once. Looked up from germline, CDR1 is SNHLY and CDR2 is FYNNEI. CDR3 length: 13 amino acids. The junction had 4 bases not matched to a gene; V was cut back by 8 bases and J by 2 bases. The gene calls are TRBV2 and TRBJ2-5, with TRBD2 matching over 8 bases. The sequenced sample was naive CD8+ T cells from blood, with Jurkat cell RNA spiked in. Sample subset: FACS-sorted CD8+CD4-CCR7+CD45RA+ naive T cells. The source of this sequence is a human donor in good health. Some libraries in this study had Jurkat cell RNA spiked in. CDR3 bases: TGTGCCAGCCCTGGACTAGCTCAAGAGACCCAGTACTTC. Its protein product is CASPGLAQETQYF.